This TCR beta chain derives from a study of monozygotic twins with inflammatory bowel disease. Starting material for each TCR library was about 3,200 ng of total RNA. cDNA encoding TCRalpha and TCRbeta underwent two nested PCRs of roughly 15 and 9 cycles, each of which was followed by bead purification. TCRdb reprocessed the 5' RACE reads and stores each CDR3 protein as one record, lacking DNA. With some 400,000 distinct CDR3 sequences in the sample, the ten largest clones hold 2.4%. Germline CDR1 is SGHRS and CDR2 is YFSETQ. The CDR3 extends over 14 amino acids. Sequenced: blood. This receptor was identified in a human donor with ulcerative colitis or Crohn's disease, or a healthy co-twin of an affected twin (not recorded which). The gene calls are TRBV5-1 and TRBJ2-1; the D call from TCRdb, TRBD2, cannot be confirmed without DNA. The CDR3 spells CASSGLAVNNEQFF. Full variable domain (outside the CDR3, taken from reference TRBV5-1 and TRBJ2-1): KAGVTQTPRYLIKTRGQQVTLSCSPISGHRSVSWYQQTPGQGLQFLFEYFSETQRNKGNFPGRFSGRQFSNSRSEMNVSTLELGDSALYLCASSGLAVNNEQFFGPGTRLTVL.